This TCR beta chain came from a study of identifying expanded T cells in peripheral blood (dated 2019 in TCRdb). Concerning the study at large: Technical replicates were generated by sequencing separate aliquots of the same genomic DNA pool, with four replicates compared pairwise. Here is what the overall study found, with its caveats: Across all healthy donors, variance in clone template counts between two-week samples was found to increase significantly with total template count. Around 1.2 differentially abundant clones were flagged by the binomial model between technical replicates, whereas about 15 and 18 were flagged over around two weeks and four weeks, respectively. It was expected by the authors that biological variance in healthy repertoires might increase further over much longer intervals, such as months to years. Across all healthy-donor time intervals, the beta-binomial model significantly lowered both the number of clones called differentially abundant and the false-positive rate.

The immunoSEQ Assay, which relies on bias-controlled multiplex PCR amplification of genomic DNA, was used to profile TCRbeta CDR3 regions. The paper's data handling went like this. To quantify the absolute abundance of each unique TCRbeta CDR3 region, the sequences were collapsed and filtered. Differential abundance was assessed using a binomial (Fisher-equivalent) model and a beta-binomial model in which time-dependent variance fitted from healthy donors was added. Any clone with fewer than 5 combined templates was excluded, and a clone was called differentially abundant if its Benjamini-Hochberg FDR was below 0.01. Using the form v = (b*log(k)+a)^2, the beta-binomial variance was modeled as a function of the total template count across the two samples. In its TCRdb copy, this immuneACCESS table keeps in-frame sequences only and misses some clones. Where compared with another copy, unresolved V genes explain less than half of these, and the others have no known cause. That table gives V, J and clone size, and the DNA gave D and trimming. The sample has 51,000 or so clones on record, 82% of them singletons. The top ten constitute roughly 15% of the sample.

The CDR3 numbers 16 residues from cysteine through phenylalanine. Here the CDR3 DNA is all that survives: 48 bases in frame from base 1. At the junction V is shortened by 4 bases and J by 0 bases, with 13 bases in between. The germline V gene encodes CDR1 SGHKS and CDR2 YYEKEE (reference sequence). No immune events, such as infections, were documented for the healthy donors during the collection period. To calibrate time-dependent variance in a beta-binomial model of T-cell clone differential abundance, blood repertoires from healthy donors were used as a training cohort. The training cohort comprised roughly ten healthy donors, 3 female and 7 male. On average the donors were approximately 43 years old, and their ages spanned roughly 25 to 65 years. Whole blood was collected from each healthy donor at three time points spaced two to three weeks apart and obtained from a commercial supplier. For immunosequencing, genomic DNA was extracted from whole blood that had not been sorted.

Notes on this clone: The antigen it binds to is not known. The record has no base qualities; no much larger clone is one base away.

Material for sequencing was blood. The origin of this receptor is a person between 18 and 75 years old in good health. Here the chain combines TRBV5-5 and TRBJ1-4; the D gene is perhaps TRBD1, on 5 matching bases. The DNA sequence reads TGTGCCAGCAGCCGATTGTTGGGGGCAACTAATGAAAAACTGTTTTTT. Its protein is CASSRLLGATNEKLFF.